Below, 9 T cell receptor beta chains from the same sample are listed, as sequenced in a study of cytomegalovirus exposure and HLA in healthy donors. With 60 Vbeta and 13 Jbeta primers, the PCR was carried out. Clones were sequenced by immunoSEQ multiplex PCR, and TCRdb holds only the in-frame ones, with some missing. The sample carries about 130,000 clones, roughly four fifths recorded once. Material for sequencing was PBMCs. Receptor source: a boy aged 10-17 years in good health and CMV-seronegative.

The chain recombines TRBV5-8 with TRBJ2-7; 11 bases line up with TRBD2. V was pared by 6 bases and J by 4 bases, with 9 bases of the junction left unmatched. CDR3 length: 15 residues. The germline V gene encodes CDR1 SGHTS and CDR2 YDEGEE. Here the CDR3 DNA reads TGTGCCAGCACCGCCGGGACTAGCGGACTATACGAGCAGTACTTC. It codes for CASTAGTSGLYEQYF.

This chain uses TRBV7-2 with TRBJ1-1; D remains ambiguous. This CDR3 comprises 14 residues. The germline CDR1 and CDR2 sequences are SGHTA and FQGNSA. Deletions cut 2 bases from V and 1 base from J, with 8 bases between. CDR3 DNA sequence: TGTGCCAGCAGCTTACTCCTGTCGAACACTGAAGCTTTCTTT. Residues: CASSLLLSNTEAFF.

V gene TRBV15 combines with J gene TRBJ1-5, with a possible D match to TRBD1 (5 bases). V lost 3 bases and J lost 0, with 9 bases in between. CDR3 length: 15 residues. Germline CDR1 and CDR2: LNHNV and YYDKDF (reference sequence). In nucleotides, the CDR3 is TGTGCCACCAGCAGGCTGGACAATAGCAATCAGCCCCAGCATTTT. Residues: CATSRLDNSNQPQHF.

In this sample, this clone turned up once. The CDR3 loop is CASSQKGTSGRDNEQFF. The CDR3 bases are TGTGCCAGCAGCCAAAAAGGGACTAGCGGGAGGGACAATGAGCAGTTCTTC. This chain links TRBV4-2 with TRBJ2-1, with 16 positions matching TRBD2. The CDR3 loop spans 17 amino acids. V was clipped by 2 bases and J by 5 bases; unmatched bases: 3. Germline V lookup: CDR1 LGHNA, CDR2 YNFKEQ.

The chain employs TRBV7-8 and TRBJ2-7, with TRBD2 identical over 8 bases. CDR1 and CDR2 (germline): SGHVS, FQNEAQ. The ends lost 5 bases at V and 2 bases at J; junction bases unmatched: 8. There are 15 residues in the CDR3. In nucleotides, the CDR3 is TGTGCCAGCAGCGTTACTAGCGGAGGGGCCTACGAGCAGTACTTC. As protein: CASSVTSGGAYEQYF.

The CDR3 coding sequence is TGTGCCACCAGCAGAGGACTAGGCTCCTACAATGAGCAGTTCTTC. This translates into CATSRGLGSYNEQFF. J is TRBJ2-1 and V is TRBV15; TRBD2 might be the D (6 bases). V was cut by 1 base and J by 0 bases, with 7 bases left in between. The CDR3 runs 15 residues. Germline CDR1 LNHNV, CDR2 YYDKDF (reference sequence).

The CDR3: CASSIAGGGWQNQPQHF. For the CDR3, the DNA is TGTGCCAGTAGTATAGCCGGGGGAGGGTGGCAAAATCAGCCCCAGCATTTT. The rearrangement joins TRBV19 to TRBJ1-5; possible D gene TRBD1, 5 bases. The germline V gene encodes CDR1 LNHDA and CDR2 SQIVND (reference sequence). V was shortened by 1 base and J by 4 bases, with 17 bases between the two germline ends. This CDR3 has 17 amino acids.

V is TRBV30 and J is TRBJ2-7, with 11 bases identical to TRBD1. CDR3 size: 13 residues. Looked up from germline, CDR1 is GTSNPN and CDR2 is SVGIG (reference sequence). V was pared by 3 bases and J by 7 bases, with 5 bases of the junction left unmatched. The CDR3 coding sequence is TGTGCCTGGAGCAGGGACAGGGGGAAAGAGCAGTACTTC. This encodes CAWSRDRGKEQYF.

The J gene is TRBJ1-5, the V gene TRBV30; D is ambiguous. The V end lost 0 bases, the J end lost 4 bases, and 4 bases lay between the germline ends. The CDR3 is 12 residues long. Germline CDR1 is GTSNPN and CDR2 is SVGIG (reference sequence). CDR3 nucleotides: TGTGCCTGGAGTGTTATTAATCAGCCCCAGCATTTT. Its protein product is CAWSVINQPQHF.